This T cell receptor (beta chain) emerged from a study of a mutant IDH1 vaccine in newly diagnosed glioma. About the study: Patients arrived already treated with radiotherapy, temozolomide, or both, most having had both. V12 corresponded to week 35 and V13 to week 47.

Time point meaning: week 35, safety follow-up. Every vaccination contained 300 ug of the mutant IDH1 20-mer peptide and was paired with topical imiquimod. Eight vaccinations went to patients in weeks 1, 3, 5, 7, 11, 15, 19, 23. The donor cohort comprised cases of new WHO grade 3 or 4 IDH1-mutant, ATRX-lost astrocytoma. The method was immunoSEQ multiplex PCR; TCRdb's version includes in-frame clones alone and lacks a portion of them. The sample has tens of thousands of clones; 70% to 80% are singletons. Notes on this clone: Its specificity is not known.

Here the sequenced sample was PBMCs, taken from a glioma patient whose treatment included an IDH1 peptide vaccine. The clonotype was recovered from a man aged 40-50 years with glioma.

The DNA for the CDR3 is TGTGCCAGCAGCAAGGAGGGAAGATCGGAGACCCAGTACTTC. It codes for CASSKEGRSETQYF. The chain combines TRBV7-2 with TRBJ2-5; possible D gene TRBD2, 6 bases. Trimming removed 5 bases from V and 5 bases from J, with 15 bases in between. Germline assignment: CDR1 SGHTA and CDR2 FQGNSA. The CDR3 is 14 residues long. The entire variable domain, with the rest obtained from reference TRBV7-2 and TRBJ2-5, is as follows: GAGVSQSPSNKVTEKGKDVELRCDPISGHTALYWYRQSLGQGLEFLIYFQGNSAPDKSGLPSDRFSAERTGGSVSTLTIQRTQQEDSAVYLCASSKEGRSETQYFGPGTRLLVL.